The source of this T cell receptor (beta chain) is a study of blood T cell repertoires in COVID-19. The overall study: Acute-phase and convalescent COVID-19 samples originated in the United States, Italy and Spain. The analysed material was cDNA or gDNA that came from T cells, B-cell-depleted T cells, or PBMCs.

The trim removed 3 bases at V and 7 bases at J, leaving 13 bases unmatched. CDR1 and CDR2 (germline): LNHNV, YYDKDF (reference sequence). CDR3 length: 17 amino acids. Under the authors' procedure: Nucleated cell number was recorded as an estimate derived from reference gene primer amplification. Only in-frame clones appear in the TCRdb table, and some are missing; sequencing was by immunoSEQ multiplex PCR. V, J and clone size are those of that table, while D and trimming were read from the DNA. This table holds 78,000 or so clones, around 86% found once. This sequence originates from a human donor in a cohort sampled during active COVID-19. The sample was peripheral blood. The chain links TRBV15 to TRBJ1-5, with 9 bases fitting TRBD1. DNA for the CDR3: TGTGCCACCAGCAGCGCTCCACAGGGGGCGCTTGACCAGCCCCAGCATTTT. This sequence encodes CATSSAPQGALDQPQHF.